Included here is one TCR beta chain sequence, with context. This clone was detected once. It lacks a known antigen. Base qualities are missing; no much larger clone stands one base away. Receptor amplification or capture employed the immunoSEQ multiplex PCR assay. Here the immuneACCESS table is served through TCRdb, limited to in-frame sequences with V and J called. Missing clones are a known gap in these copies; in checked studies unresolved V genes cover under half, and the rest lacks a known reason. The sample data list some 200,000 clones, and around 94% of these were observed just once. About 1.6% of the sample belongs to the ten largest clones. Taken from the germline V gene, the CDR1 and CDR2 loops are SGDLS and YYNGEE. V was cut back by 1 base and J by 3 bases, leaving a gap of 2 bases between them. The CDR3 measures 12 amino acids from cysteine to phenylalanine. The CDR3 DNA has 36 bases and is translated from base 1.

This record belongs to a study of control samples from healthy donors and cancer patients (dated by TCRdb to about 2020). The sequenced sample consisted of blood. Recombination linked TRBV9 to TRBJ1-3; no D gene call is confident. This receptor was obtained from a man in his fifties or sixties in good health. For the CDR3, the sequence is CASSVSGNTIYF. The base sequence is TGTGCCAGCAGCGTAAGTGGAAACACCATATATTTT.